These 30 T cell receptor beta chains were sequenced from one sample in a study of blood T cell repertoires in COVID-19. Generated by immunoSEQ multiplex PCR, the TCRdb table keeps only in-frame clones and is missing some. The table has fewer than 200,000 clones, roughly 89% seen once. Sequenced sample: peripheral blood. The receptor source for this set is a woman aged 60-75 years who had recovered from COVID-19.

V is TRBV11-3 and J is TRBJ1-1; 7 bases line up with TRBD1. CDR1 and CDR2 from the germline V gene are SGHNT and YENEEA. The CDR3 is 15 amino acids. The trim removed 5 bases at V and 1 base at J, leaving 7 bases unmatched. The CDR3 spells CASSLKDRANTEAFF. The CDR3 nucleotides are TGTGCCAGCAGCCTCAAAGACAGGGCGAACACTGAAGCTTTCTTT.

CDR3 residues: CASSPSSGEEYEQYF. Here the CDR3 DNA reads TGTGCCAGCTCACCCTCTTCGGGGGAGGAATACGAGCAGTACTTC. The chain links TRBV18 to TRBJ2-7, with a tentative D call TRBD2 (6 bases). Trimming took 3 bases from V and 4 from J, leaving 16 bases between them. Germline assignment: CDR1 KGHSH and CDR2 LQKENI. The CDR3 loop spans 15 amino acids.

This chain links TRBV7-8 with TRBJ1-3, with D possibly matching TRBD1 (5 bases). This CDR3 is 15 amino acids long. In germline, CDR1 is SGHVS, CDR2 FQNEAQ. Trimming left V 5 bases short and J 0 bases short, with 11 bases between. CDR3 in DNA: TGTGCCAGCAGCAGACAGCTGAGCTCTGGAAACACCATATATTTT. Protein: CASSRQLSSGNTIYF. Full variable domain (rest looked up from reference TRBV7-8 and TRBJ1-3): GAGVSQSPRYKVAKRGQDVALRCDPISGHVSLFWYQQALGQGPEFLTYFQNEAQLDKSGLPSDRFFAERPEGSVSTLKIQRTQQEDSAVYLCASSRQLSSGNTIYFGEGSWLTVV.

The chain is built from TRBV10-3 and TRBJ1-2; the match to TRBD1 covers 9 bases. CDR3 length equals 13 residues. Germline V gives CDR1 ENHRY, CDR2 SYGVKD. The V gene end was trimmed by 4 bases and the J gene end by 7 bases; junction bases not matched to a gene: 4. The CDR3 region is CAISGGQGSGYTF. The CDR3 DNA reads TGTGCCATCAGTGGGGGACAGGGTTCTGGCTACACCTTC.

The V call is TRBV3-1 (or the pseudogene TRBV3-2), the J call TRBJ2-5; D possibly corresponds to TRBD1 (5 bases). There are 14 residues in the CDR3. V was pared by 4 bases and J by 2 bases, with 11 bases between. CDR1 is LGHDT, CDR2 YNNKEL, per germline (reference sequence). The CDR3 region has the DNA TGTGCCAGCAGCCGAACCAGGGCTCAAGAGACCCAGTACTTC. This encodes CASSRTRAQETQYF.

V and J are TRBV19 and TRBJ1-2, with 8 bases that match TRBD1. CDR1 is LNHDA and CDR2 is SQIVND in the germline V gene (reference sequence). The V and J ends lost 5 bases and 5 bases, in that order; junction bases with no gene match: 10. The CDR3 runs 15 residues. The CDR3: CASSGSRGRRYGYTF. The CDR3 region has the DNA TGTGCCAGTAGTGGCTCCAGGGGGCGAAGGTATGGCTACACCTTC.

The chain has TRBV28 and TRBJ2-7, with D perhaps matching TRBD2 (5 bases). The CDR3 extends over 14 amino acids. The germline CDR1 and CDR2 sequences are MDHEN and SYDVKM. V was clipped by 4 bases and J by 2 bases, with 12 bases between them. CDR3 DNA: TGTGCCAGCAGTTCTCCCGGCGGGCCCTACGAGCAGTACTTC. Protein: CASSSPGGPYEQYF.

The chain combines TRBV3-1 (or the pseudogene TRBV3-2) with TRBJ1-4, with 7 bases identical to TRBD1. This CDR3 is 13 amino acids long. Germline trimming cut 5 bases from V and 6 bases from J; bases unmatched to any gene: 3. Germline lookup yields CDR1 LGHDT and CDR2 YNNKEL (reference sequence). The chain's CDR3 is CASSFGTDEKLFF. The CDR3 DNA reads TGTGCCAGCAGCTTCGGGACAGATGAAAAACTGTTTTTT.

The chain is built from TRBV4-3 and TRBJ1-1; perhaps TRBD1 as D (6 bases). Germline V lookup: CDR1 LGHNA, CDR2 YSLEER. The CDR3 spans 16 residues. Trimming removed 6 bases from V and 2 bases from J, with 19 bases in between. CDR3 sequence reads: CASRDELGARNTEAFF. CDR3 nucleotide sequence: TGCGCCAGCAGGGATGAGTTGGGGGCGCGAAACACTGAAGCTTTCTTT.

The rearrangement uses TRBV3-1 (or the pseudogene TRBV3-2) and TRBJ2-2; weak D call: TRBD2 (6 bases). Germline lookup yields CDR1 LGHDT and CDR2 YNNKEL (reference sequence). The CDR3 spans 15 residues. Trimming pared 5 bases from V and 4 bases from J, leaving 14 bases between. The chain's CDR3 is CASSVFREPTGELFF. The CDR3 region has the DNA TGTGCCAGCAGCGTCTTCCGGGAGCCCACCGGGGAGCTGTTTTTT.

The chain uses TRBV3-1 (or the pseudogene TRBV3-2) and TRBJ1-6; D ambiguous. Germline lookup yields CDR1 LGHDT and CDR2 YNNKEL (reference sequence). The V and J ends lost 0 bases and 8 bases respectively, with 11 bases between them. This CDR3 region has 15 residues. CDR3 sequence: CASSQDLRTYSPLHF. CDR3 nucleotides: TGTGCCAGCAGCCAAGATCTACGGACTTATTCACCCCTCCACTTT.

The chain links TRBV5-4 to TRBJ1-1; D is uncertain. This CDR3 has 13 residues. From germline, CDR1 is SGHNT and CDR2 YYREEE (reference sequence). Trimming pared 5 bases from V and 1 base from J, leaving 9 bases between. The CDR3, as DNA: TGTGCCAGCAGTCCCGGGTGGAACACTGAAGCTTTCTTT. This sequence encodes CASSPGWNTEAFF.

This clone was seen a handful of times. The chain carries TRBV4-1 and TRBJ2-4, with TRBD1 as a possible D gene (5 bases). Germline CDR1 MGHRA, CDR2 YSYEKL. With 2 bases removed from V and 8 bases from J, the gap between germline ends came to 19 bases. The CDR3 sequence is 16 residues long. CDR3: CASSQTPKGSGHIQYF. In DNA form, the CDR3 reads TGCGCCAGCAGCCAAACCCCAAAGGGGTCGGGTCACATTCAGTACTTC.

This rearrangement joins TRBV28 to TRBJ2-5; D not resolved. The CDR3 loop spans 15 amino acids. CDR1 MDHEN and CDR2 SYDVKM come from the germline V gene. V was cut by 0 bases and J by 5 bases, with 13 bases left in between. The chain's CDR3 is CASSLWSAKEETQYF. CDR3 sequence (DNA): TGTGCCAGCAGTTTATGGTCGGCCAAGGAGGAGACCCAGTACTTC.

This CDR3 reads CASSHFRTSGGETQYF. In nucleotides, the CDR3 is TGTGCCAGCAGCCACTTTAGGACTAGCGGGGGCGAGACCCAGTACTTC. The genes are TRBV14 and TRBJ2-5, with TRBD2 matching 13 bases. Germline CDR1 reads SGHDN; CDR2 reads FVKESK. The junction had 6 bases not matched to a gene; V was cut back by 3 bases and J by 5 bases. The CDR3 covers 16 residues.

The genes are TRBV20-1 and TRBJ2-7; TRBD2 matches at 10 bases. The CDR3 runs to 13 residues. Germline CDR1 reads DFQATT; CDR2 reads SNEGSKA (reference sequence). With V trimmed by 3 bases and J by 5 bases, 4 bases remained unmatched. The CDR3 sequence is CSASSGGNHEQYF. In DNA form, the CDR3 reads TGCAGTGCTAGTAGCGGGGGGAACCACGAGCAGTACTTC.

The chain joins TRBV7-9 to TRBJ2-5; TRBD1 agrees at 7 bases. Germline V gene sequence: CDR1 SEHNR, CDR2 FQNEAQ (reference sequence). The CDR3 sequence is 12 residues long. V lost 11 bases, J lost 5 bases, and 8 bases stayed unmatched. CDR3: CAGDTGEETQYF. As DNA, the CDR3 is TGTGCCGGTGATACAGGGGAGGAGACCCAGTACTTC.

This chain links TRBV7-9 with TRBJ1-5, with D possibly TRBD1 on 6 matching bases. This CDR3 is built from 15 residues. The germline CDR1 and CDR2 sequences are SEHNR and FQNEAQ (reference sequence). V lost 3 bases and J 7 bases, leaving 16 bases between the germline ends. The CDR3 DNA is TGTGCCAGCAGCTTCGGGACAACGGGGCGACAGCCCCAGCATTTT. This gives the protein CASSFGTTGRQPQHF.

The DNA for the CDR3 is TGTGCCACCAGTGATTTGCAAACCCAGGACAGGGGGGTCGGGGAGCTGTTTTTT. As protein: CATSDLQTQDRGVGELFF. The V call is TRBV24-1, the J call TRBJ2-2; 10 nucleotides line up with TRBD1. Trimming removed 0 bases from V and 7 bases from J; junction bases left unmatched: 10. The V gene's germline CDR1 is KGHDR and CDR2 SFDVKD. CDR3 length: 18 amino acids.

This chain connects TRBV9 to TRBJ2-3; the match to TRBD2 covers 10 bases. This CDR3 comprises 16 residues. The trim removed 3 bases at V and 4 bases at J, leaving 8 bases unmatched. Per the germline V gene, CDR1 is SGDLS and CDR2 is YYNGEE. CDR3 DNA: TGTGCCAGCAGCGGTAGGACTAGCGGAAGGGCAGATACGCAGTATTTT. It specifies CASSGRTSGRADTQYF.

CDR3 bases: TGTGCCAGCAGCTTGCTCCCCCAGGCTGAAGCTTTCTTT. Residues: CASSLLPQAEAFF. This chain links TRBV5-5 with TRBJ1-1; D unresolved. Germline CDR1 and CDR2: SGHKS and YYEKEE (reference sequence). The CDR3 sequence is 13 residues long. V lost 1 base and J 6 bases, leaving 10 bases between the germline ends.

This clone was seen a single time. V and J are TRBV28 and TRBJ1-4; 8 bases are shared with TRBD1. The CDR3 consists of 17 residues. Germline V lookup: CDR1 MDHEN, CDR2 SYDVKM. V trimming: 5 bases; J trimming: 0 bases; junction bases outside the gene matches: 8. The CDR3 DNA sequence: TGTGCCAGCAGTGTTGGACAGGGAAGCGCAACTAATGAAAAACTGTTTTTT. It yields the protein CASSVGQGSATNEKLFF.

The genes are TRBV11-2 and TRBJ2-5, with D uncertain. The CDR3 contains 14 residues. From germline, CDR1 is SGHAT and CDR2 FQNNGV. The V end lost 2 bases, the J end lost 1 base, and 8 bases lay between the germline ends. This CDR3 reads CASSLSTTQETQYF. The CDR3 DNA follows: TGTGCCAGCAGCTTATCGACAACCCAAGAGACCCAGTACTTC. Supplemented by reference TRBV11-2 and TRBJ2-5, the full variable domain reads EAGVAQSPRYKIIEKRQSVAFWCNPISGHATLYWYQQILGQGPKLLIQFQNNGVVDDSQLPKDRFSAERLKGVDSTLKIQPAKLEDSAVYLCASSLSTTQETQYFGPGTRLLVL.

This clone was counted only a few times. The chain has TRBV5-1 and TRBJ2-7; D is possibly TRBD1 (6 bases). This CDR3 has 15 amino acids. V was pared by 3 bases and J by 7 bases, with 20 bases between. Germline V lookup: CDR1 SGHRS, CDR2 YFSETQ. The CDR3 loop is CASSSISGQLSEQYF. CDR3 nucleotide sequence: TGCGCCAGCAGCTCTATTTCGGGACAACTATCTGAGCAGTACTTC.

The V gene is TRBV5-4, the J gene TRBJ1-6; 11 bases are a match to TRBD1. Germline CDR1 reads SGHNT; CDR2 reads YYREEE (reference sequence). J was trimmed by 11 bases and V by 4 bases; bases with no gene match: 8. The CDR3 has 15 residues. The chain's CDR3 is CASSRDRGISTPLHF. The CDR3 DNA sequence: TGTGCCAGCAGCCGGGACAGGGGGATCTCTACACCCCTCCACTTT.

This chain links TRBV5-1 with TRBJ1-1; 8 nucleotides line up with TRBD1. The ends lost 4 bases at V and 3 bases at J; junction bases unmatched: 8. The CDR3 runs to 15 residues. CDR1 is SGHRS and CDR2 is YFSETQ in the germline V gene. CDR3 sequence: CASSILQGADTEAFF. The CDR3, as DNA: TGCGCCAGCAGCATTCTCCAGGGGGCGGACACTGAAGCTTTCTTT.

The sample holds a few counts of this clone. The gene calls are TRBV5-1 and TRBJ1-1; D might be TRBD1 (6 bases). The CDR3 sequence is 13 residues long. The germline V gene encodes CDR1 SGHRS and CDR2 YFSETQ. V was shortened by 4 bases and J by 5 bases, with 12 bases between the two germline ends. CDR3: CASSETGLTEAFF. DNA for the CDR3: TGCGCCAGCAGCGAGACAGGACTGACTGAAGCTTTCTTT.

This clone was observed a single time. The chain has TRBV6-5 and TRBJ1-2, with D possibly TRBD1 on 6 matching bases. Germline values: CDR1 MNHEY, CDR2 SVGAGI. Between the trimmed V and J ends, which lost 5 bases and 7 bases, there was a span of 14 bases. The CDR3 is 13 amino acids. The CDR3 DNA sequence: TGTGCCAGCAGTAGGCAACAGGGTGGTGGCTACACCTTC. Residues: CASSRQQGGGYTF.

CDR3 sequence (DNA): TGTGCCAGCAGGCCACAGGTTCTCCAAGAGACCCAGTACTTC. Its translation is CASRPQVLQETQYF. This chain connects TRBV6-5 to TRBJ2-5; D might be TRBD1 (5 bases). The V and J ends lost 6 bases and 1 base respectively, with 12 bases between them. The germline V gene has CDR1 MNHEY and CDR2 SVGAGI. The CDR3 extends over 14 amino acids.

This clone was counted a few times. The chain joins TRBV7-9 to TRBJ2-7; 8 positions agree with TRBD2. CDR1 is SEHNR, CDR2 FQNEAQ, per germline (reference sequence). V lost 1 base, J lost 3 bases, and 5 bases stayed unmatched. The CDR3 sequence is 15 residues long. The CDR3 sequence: CASSLGLAGYYEQYF. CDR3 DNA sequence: TGTGCCAGCAGCTTAGGGCTAGCGGGCTACTACGAGCAGTACTTC.